This T cell receptor (beta chain) emerged from a study of shared clonotypes between healthy human individuals. Study details: CD4 naive and memory got three plates each, CD8 naive two, CD8 memory one.

Libraries were prepared by immunoSEQ multiplex PCR; TCRdb keeps only in-frame clonotypes and omits some of them. The profile covers about 2.1 million clones, with 93% appearing a single time and 1.5% to 2% taken by the ten largest. CD45RO-negative, CCR7-positively selected cells formed the naive CD8 fraction, excluding terminally differentiated effector memory CD45RA+ cells. Donors had no recently reported acute infections or vaccinations and were HIV-negative. Turning to this clone: Other DNA sequences within the sample encode an identical CDR3.

Looked up from germline, CDR1 is SEHNR and CDR2 is FQNEAQ (reference sequence). The CDR3 spans 12 residues. V was cut by 4 bases and J by 4 bases, with 8 bases left in between. The chain carries TRBV7-9 and TRBJ2-7; no definite D call. The source is a young man in good health. Some clones in this sample may be carry-over from other donors' samples. The sample consisted of naive CD8+ T cells from PBMCs. CDR3 in DNA: TGTGCCAGCAGCTCTCGGTTTTACGAGCAGTACTTC. As protein: CASSSRFYEQYF.